This note documents a single TCR beta chain sequence. The sample comes from a study of long-term antiretroviral therapy in people with HIV. Survey-level resolution applied to immunoSEQ assay v3.0. TCRdb's table, derived via immunoSEQ multiplex PCR, lists solely in-frame clones and lacks some. The sample has under 45,000 clones, 75% to 85% seen once; the top ten hold 4.5% to 6%. The material was unsorted PBMCs, obtained 3.4 years after starting antiretroviral therapy. The clonotype originates from a man aged 25-45 years with HIV.

DNA of the CDR3: TGTGCCAGCAGTTTTGGAGGGTTCACCTACAATGAGCAGTTCTTC. Translating gives CASSFGGFTYNEQFF. V usage is TRBV27 and J usage is TRBJ2-1, with D possibly matching TRBD2 (6 bases). Deletions cut 3 bases from V and 2 bases from J, with 11 bases between. Germline V lookup: CDR1 MNHEY, CDR2 SMNVEV (reference sequence). This CDR3 comprises 15 residues.